This T cell receptor (beta chain) was captured in a study of blood T cell repertoires in COVID-19. Study overall: Sites in the United States, Italy and Spain provided acute and convalescent COVID-19 samples. Sources were T cells, B-cell-depleted T cells, or PBMCs; the material itself was cDNA or gDNA.

The trim removed 6 bases at V and 7 bases at J, leaving 5 bases unmatched. Germline V gene sequence: CDR1 SNHLY, CDR2 FYNNEI. The CDR3 contains 15 residues. Original methodology: Nucleated cell number was recorded as an estimate derived from reference gene primer amplification. Repertoires were generated with immunoSEQ multiplex PCR, while TCRdb's copy carries only in-frame clones and drops some. The DNA was the basis for D and trimming; V, J and clone size are from that table. The data show some 180,000 clones, approximately 80% seen once. This receptor was taken from a woman between 45 and 65 years old with active or convalescent COVID-19. Material for sequencing was peripheral blood. This rearrangement joins TRBV2 to TRBJ1-6, with TRBD1 matching 11 bases. The CDR3 DNA is TGTGCCAGCAGGGGGACAGGGGGTATCAATTCACCCCTCCACTTT. Amino acids: CASRGTGGINSPLHF. Full variable domain (outside the CDR3, taken from reference TRBV2 and TRBJ1-6): EPEVTQTPSHQVTQMGQEVILRCVPISNHLYFYWYRQILGQKVEFLVSFYNNEISEKSEIFDDQFSVERPDGSNFTLKIRSTKLEDSAMYFCASRGTGGINSPLHFGNGTRLTVT.